A selection of T cell receptor beta chains follows, all from one sample in a study of blood T cell repertoires in COVID-19. TCRdb keeps only in-frame clones here, not all; method: immunoSEQ multiplex PCR. The repertoire holds 250,000 to 300,000 clones, roughly 89% seen once, with under 3.5% in the top ten. The specimen sequenced was peripheral blood. These receptors were collected from a woman in her 30s with active or convalescent COVID-19. Each CDR3 is given without its conserved first and last residue. D genes are given only for firm matches.

TRBV30,TRBJ2-7,.,AWRQFERAPSYEQY
TRBV4-2,TRBJ2-2,.,ASSPGSSRNTGELF
TRBV28,TRBJ1-5,.,ATLGGEKRDFYSNQPQH
TRBV5-5,TRBJ1-2,.,ASSLGQSNYGYT
TRBV7-9,TRBJ1-2,.,ASSLNKNYGYT
TRBV7-9,TRBJ2-7,.,ASSPRVSEQY
TRBV5-5,TRBJ2-5,.,ASSLLQSQETQY
TRBV19,TRBJ2-7,.,ASSIAVRGRYEQY
TRBV19,TRBJ1-2,.,ASRETGTFGYGYT
TRBV12-3/TRBV12-4,TRBJ1-3,.,ASRGPGNTIY
TRBV15,TRBJ1-5,.,ATSRGTHQPQH
TRBV7-2,TRBJ1-3,.,ASSPGVSGNTIY
TRBV15,TRBJ2-5,.,ATSRGGTDPQETQY
TRBV7-2,TRBJ1-6,.,ASSSGQRTYNSPLH
TRBV24-1,TRBJ1-5,.,ATSGAGGSQPQH
TRBV6-1,TRBJ2-3,TRBD2,ASSILAGGMDTQY
TRBV29-1,TRBJ2-1,TRBD2,SGMTSEGLNEQF
TRBV2,TRBJ1-5,TRBD1,ASSNRGSNQPQH